Listed here are 18 T cell receptor beta chains from one sample, sequenced in a study of T cells in Graves' hyperthyroidism and ophthalmopathy. It was RNA transcripts that yielded the amplified TCR beta CDR3 regions. HTBI primers drove first-round RT-PCR of the TCR CDR3. TCRdb re-derived calls from the multiplex PCR reads in MiXCR, one entry per CDR3 protein. Of more than 550,000 distinct CDR3 sequences in the sample, 17% were seen once. The sequenced sample was blood. The receptor source for this set is a man in his fifties with Graves' hyperthyroidism.

In this sample, this clonotype turned up many times. The rearrangement uses TRBV28 and TRBJ1-1, with D hard to call. The CDR3 has 13 amino acids. Trimming took off 3 bases at V and 2 bases at J, with 7 bases between the two ends. Germline CDR1 MDHEN, CDR2 SYDVKM. Written as DNA, the CDR3 is TGTGCCAGCAGTTTTACCATCAACACTGAAGCTTTCTTT. Translating gives CASSFTINTEAFF.

V and J are TRBV5-1 and TRBJ2-1; 10 bases align to TRBD2. This CDR3 is 17 amino acids long. Germline loops: CDR1 SGHRS, CDR2 YFSETQ. The ends lost 4 bases at V and 10 bases at J; junction bases unmatched: 17. The CDR3 sequence: CASSPGPASGSTSEQFF. The CDR3 region has the DNA TGCGCCAGCAGCCCGGGACCTGCTAGCGGGAGTACTTCCGAGCAGTTCTTC.

This clonotype occurred a few times. The chain combines TRBV7-2 with TRBJ2-5, with D possibly matching TRBD1 (6 bases). The V end lost 5 bases, the J end lost 1 base, and 20 bases lay between the germline ends. Germline V CDR1 and CDR2: SGHTA, FQGNSA. This CDR3 comprises 17 residues. CDR3 DNA: TGTACCAGCAGCCTGAACGACCTTACAGGGTTCCAAGAGACCCAGTACTTC. It codes for CTSSLNDLTGFQETQYF.

This clonotype was counted at least ten times. This chain links TRBV27 with TRBJ2-7, with TRBD1 matching over 12 bases. CDR1 and CDR2 from the germline V gene are MNHEY and SMNVEV (reference sequence). The CDR3 has 15 residues. J lost 5 bases, V lost 2 bases, and 4 bases had no gene match. The CDR3 DNA reads TGTGCCAGCAGTTTACAGGGACAGGGGGCACACGAGCAGTACTTC. Protein: CASSLQGQGAHEQYF.

This clonotype was picked up a small number of times. V is TRBV10-1 and J is TRBJ2-1; the match to TRBD2 covers 9 bases. This CDR3 is 13 amino acids long. V shed 2 bases, J shed 13 bases, and the junction held 6 bases outside the gene matches. From germline, CDR1 is WNHNN and CDR2 SYGVQD (reference sequence). The CDR3 DNA reads as TGCGCCAGCAGTGAGCGGCGGGAGGGCTTCCAGTTCTTC. It encodes CASSERREGFQFF.

This clonotype came up a few times. The gene calls are TRBV28 and TRBJ2-1, with no clear D. Germline loops: CDR1 MDHEN, CDR2 SYDVKM. CDR3 length: 15 residues. Trimming removed 8 bases from V and 6 bases from J, with 20 bases in between. The CDR3 region has the DNA TGTGCCAGCTCAACTCCGACCAGGCAGAGCAATGAGCAGTTCTTC. Translation gives CASSTPTRQSNEQFF.

J is TRBJ2-1 and V is TRBV18, with 11 bases fitting TRBD1. Looked up from germline, CDR1 is KGHSH and CDR2 is LQKENI. The CDR3 has 15 residues. J was trimmed by 8 bases and V by 4 bases; bases with no gene match: 7. The CDR3 here is CASSRPGQGEDEQFF. The CDR3 region has the DNA TGTGCCAGCTCACGACCGGGACAGGGGGAGGATGAGCAGTTCTTC.

V is TRBV12-3 or TRBV12-4 and J is TRBJ1-1, with 7 bases that match TRBD1. Trimming removed 10 bases from V and 4 bases from J; junction bases left unmatched: 6. CDR3 length equals 12 residues. CDR3 sequence (DNA): TGTGCCACCACACAGGGGAGCACTGAAGCTTTCTTT. Translated: CATTQGSTEAFF.

This clonotype occurred a few times. The rearrangement links TRBV5-1 to TRBJ1-1, with 7 bases matching TRBD1. J gave up 7 bases and V 4 bases, and 10 bases lay outside the gene matches. This CDR3 spans 14 amino acids. Germline V CDR1 and CDR2: SGHRS, YFSETQ. CDR3 nucleotides: TGCGCCAGCAGCAACCCACAGGGGACTGTTGAAGCTTTCTTT. Amino acid sequence: CASSNPQGTVEAFF. Using reference TRBV5-1 and TRBJ1-1 for the parts outside the CDR3, the full variable domain is KAGVTQTPRYLIKTRGQQVTLSCSPISGHRSVSWYQQTPGQGLQFLFEYFSETQRNKGNFPGRFSGRQFSNSRSEMNVSTLELGDSALYLCASSNPQGTVEAFFGQGTRLTVV.

This clonotype has at least ten counts. The rearrangement joins TRBV12-3 or TRBV12-4 to TRBJ2-1; D unresolved. This CDR3 has 15 amino acids. V was cut by 2 bases and J by 10 bases, with 18 bases left in between. CDR3 nucleotides: TGTGCCAGCAGTTTAAGGAACTACCAAGAATTCGAGCAGTTCTTC. Translating gives CASSLRNYQEFEQFF.

In its sample, this clonotype was seen many times. The chain has TRBV12-3 or TRBV12-4 and TRBJ1-1; D unclear. The V end lost 5 bases, the J end lost 0 bases, and 10 bases lay between the germline ends. The CDR3 loop spans 14 amino acids. The CDR3 region is CASSIAPMNTEAFF. Written as DNA, the CDR3 is TGTGCCAGCAGTATCGCCCCCATGAACACTGAAGCTTTCTTT.

This rearrangement joins TRBV7-9 to TRBJ2-3, with TRBD1 as a possible D gene (6 bases). V lost 4 bases to trimming and J lost 2 bases, with 22 bases between them. CDR1 is SEHNR, CDR2 FQNEAQ, per germline (reference sequence). This CDR3 spans 18 amino acids. The CDR3 nucleotides are TGTGCCAGCAGCTCCCTGACCGACCGGCAGGGGCTCACAGATACGCAGTATTTT. This sequence encodes CASSSLTDRQGLTDTQYF.

This clonotype was recorded at least ten times. The V gene is TRBV2, the J gene TRBJ2-7, with D possibly called TRBD1 or TRBD2 (5 bases each). The CDR3 extends over 15 amino acids. V was clipped by 0 bases and J by 2 bases, with 11 bases between them. Germline-derived CDR1 and CDR2 are SNHLY and FYNNEI. For the CDR3, the DNA is TGTGCCAGCAGTGAAGCTCGGGACGGTACCTACGAGCAGTACTTC. This codes for CASSEARDGTYEQYF.

This clonotype appeared many times. This rearrangement joins TRBV28 to TRBJ2-7; no firm D call. There are 13 residues in the CDR3. Trimming shortened V by 4 bases and J by 3 bases, and 10 bases separated the two germline ends. Germline CDR1 and CDR2: MDHEN and SYDVKM. The CDR3 nucleotides are TGTGCCAGCAGTTACCAAAACCACTACGAGCAGTACTTC. Residues: CASSYQNHYEQYF.

The chain couples TRBV10-1 to TRBJ2-7, with 7 bases identical to TRBD2. With 5 bases clipped from V and 6 bases from J, the junction kept 10 bases outside the gene matches. Germline loops: CDR1 WNHNN, CDR2 SYGVQD (reference sequence). The CDR3 spans 14 residues. The DNA of the CDR3 is TGCGCCAGCAGTCGGACTGGCGGGAGCTCCGAGCAGTACTTC. This translates into CASSRTGGSSEQYF.

The sample holds many counts of this clonotype. The rearrangement joins TRBV20-1 to TRBJ2-3; 9 nucleotides line up with TRBD2. CDR1 and CDR2 from the germline V gene are DFQATT and SNEGSKA (reference sequence). This CDR3 spans 16 amino acids. V was pared by 0 bases and J by 0 bases, with 4 bases of the junction left unmatched. The DNA for the CDR3 is TGCAGTGCTAGAGATGCCACTAGCGGGAGCACAGATACGCAGTATTTT. Its protein product is CSARDATSGSTDTQYF.

In its sample, this clonotype was seen a few times. The chain uses TRBV30 and TRBJ1-2; the match to TRBD1 covers 9 bases. The CDR3 loop spans 14 amino acids. V shed 3 bases and J 7 bases; nucleotides not matched to a gene: 9. The V gene's germline CDR1 is GTSNPN and CDR2 SVGIG (reference sequence). CDR3 loop: CAWRSGTGLLGYTF. For the CDR3, the DNA is TGTGCCTGGAGATCCGGGACAGGGTTGCTTGGCTACACCTTC.

Of note for this clonotype: A read error may explain this, as a much larger clone is one base away. V is TRBV15 and J is TRBJ2-1, with D perhaps TRBD2 (5 bases). This CDR3 has 17 residues. Trimming removed 0 bases from V and 9 bases from J, with 21 bases in between. The germline V gene encodes CDR1 LNHNV and CDR2 YYDKDF (reference sequence). The DNA for the CDR3 is TGTGCCACCAGCAGAGACCCCACTAGTATATGGTTCATTGAGCAGTTCTTC. Protein product: CATSRDPTSIWFIEQFF.